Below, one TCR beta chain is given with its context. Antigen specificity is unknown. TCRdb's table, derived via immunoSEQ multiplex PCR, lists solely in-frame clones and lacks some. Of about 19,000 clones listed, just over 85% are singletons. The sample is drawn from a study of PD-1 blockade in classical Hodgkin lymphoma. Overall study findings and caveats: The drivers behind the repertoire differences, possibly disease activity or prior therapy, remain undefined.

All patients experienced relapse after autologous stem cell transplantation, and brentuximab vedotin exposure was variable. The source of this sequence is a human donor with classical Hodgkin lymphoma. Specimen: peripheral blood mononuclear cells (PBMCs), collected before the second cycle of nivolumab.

Here the CDR3 DNA reads TGTGCCAGCAGCCAAGAGTCTGGAGGGAACACCGGGGAGCTGTTTTTT. Translated, it gives CASSQESGGNTGELFF. The chain recombines TRBV4-2 with TRBJ2-2; a possible D gene is TRBD2 (5 bases). In germline, CDR1 is LGHNA, CDR2 YNFKEQ. The CDR3 sequence is 16 residues long. Trimming took 0 bases from V and 1 from J, leaving 9 bases between them.